Shown below are 25 T cell receptor beta chains from a single sample sequenced in a study of human T cells and chemical hapten exposure. The sample's time point: patch test 1, 2 weeks after DPC sensitization. Treatment described: therapeutic diphenylcyclopropenone sensitization with weekly scalp DPC. TCRdb re-called the RACE reads with MiXCR, one entry per CDR3 protein. This table has approximately 400,000 distinct CDR3 sequences, 4.8% appearing once. Sequenced material: whole blood, taken in connection with sensitization to the hapten diphenylcyclopropenone (DPC). These TCRs come from a woman aged 50 to 60 with alopecia areata. Some clones in this sample may be carry-over from other donors' samples.

Only a few counts were recorded for this clonotype. The chain has TRBV25-1 and TRBJ1-1; D unclear. The CDR3 is 15 residues long. The germline V gene encodes CDR1 MGHDK and CDR2 SYGVNS. V gave up 0 bases and J gave up 3 bases, with 11 bases separating them. CDR3 loop: CASSEYNSPYTEAFF. The DNA of the CDR3 is TGTGCCAGCAGTGAATATAACAGCCCCTACACTGAAGCTTTCTTT.

The gene calls are TRBV12-3 or TRBV12-4 and TRBJ1-6; 7 positions agree with TRBD1. The CDR3 extends over 15 amino acids. Trimming cost V 6 bases and J 7 bases; bases outside gene matches: 9. The CDR3 loop is CASRLNRGGNSPLHF. The DNA of the CDR3 is TGTGCCAGCAGATTGAACAGGGGAGGCAATTCACCCCTCCACTTT.

This clonotype showed up just a few times. The chain uses TRBV9 and TRBJ2-7, with TRBD2 matching over 8 bases. Germline CDR1 is SGDLS and CDR2 is YYNGEE. The CDR3 has 15 amino acids. V was clipped by 3 bases and J by 6 bases; unmatched bases: 11. CDR3 in amino acids: CASSGGTRAVGEQYF. CDR3 nucleotide sequence: TGTGCCAGCAGCGGGGGGACTAGGGCGGTAGGCGAGCAGTACTTC.

This clonotype was picked up a small number of times. The chain employs TRBV24-1 and TRBJ1-6; D is possibly TRBD1 (6 bases). V was trimmed by 5 bases and J by 9 bases, leaving 28 bases between them. CDR1 is KGHDR, CDR2 SFDVKD, per germline. This CDR3 comprises 19 residues. CDR3 in DNA: TGTGCCACCAGTGCCTTGCATACAGGGAGAGAAGATAGAGGTTCACCCCTCCACTTT. This gives the protein CATSALHTGREDRGSPLHF.

This clonotype was observed many times. The V gene is TRBV7-2, the J gene TRBJ2-6, with 8 bases lining up with TRBD1. J lost 3 bases, V lost 7 bases, and 11 bases had no gene match. Germline lookup yields CDR1 SGHTA and CDR2 FQGNSA. The CDR3 is 17 amino acids. The CDR3 sequence is CASNQRTGQYGANVLTF. The CDR3 DNA is TGTGCCAGCAACCAAAGGACAGGGCAGTATGGGGCCAACGTCCTGACTTTC.

This clonotype showed up just a few times. The rearrangement links TRBV10-2 to TRBJ1-1, with unresolved D. Germline CDR1 reads WSHSY; CDR2 reads SAAADI. Trimming stripped 8 bases from V and 2 bases from J, with 9 bases between. This CDR3 is built from 12 residues. The CDR3 region has the DNA TGCGCCAGCGCCAGGCAAAACACTGAAGCTTTCTTT. Protein product: CASARQNTEAFF.

V gene TRBV3-1 combines with J gene TRBJ2-1; 10 nucleotides match TRBD2. Per the germline V gene, CDR1 is LGHDT and CDR2 is YNNKEL (reference sequence). After removal of 3 bases from V and 7 bases from J, the junction contained 3 bases not matched to a gene. CDR3 length: 14 amino acids. CDR3 amino acids: CASSHSGRRNEQFF. In DNA, the CDR3 is TGTGCCAGCAGCCATAGCGGGAGGCGGAATGAGCAGTTCTTC.

The V call is TRBV12-3 or TRBV12-4, the J call TRBJ1-1; D is possibly TRBD1 (5 bases). The CDR3 sequence is 13 residues long. Deletions cut 7 bases from V and 7 bases from J, with 16 bases between. The CDR3 DNA follows: TGTGCCAGCATCCCTTTTGCGAGGGGTGAAGCTTTCTTT. It yields the protein CASIPFARGEAFF.

This clonotype was seen a few times. The chain links TRBV6-1 to TRBJ1-2, with 9 bases matching TRBD1. Germline loops: CDR1 MNHNS, CDR2 SASEGT. This CDR3 contains 16 residues. V lost 2 bases to trimming and J lost 5 bases; unmatched junction nucleotides: 9. CDR3 coding DNA: TGTGCCAGCAGTGAATGGTTAGGGACAGGGACATATGGCTACACCTTC. As protein: CASSEWLGTGTYGYTF.

To note about this clonotype: A much larger clone is a single base away; this may be a read error. The chain carries TRBV18 and TRBJ1-3; the D is unclear. The CDR3 contains 15 residues. Germline CDR1 KGHSH, CDR2 LQKENI. CDR3 coding DNA: TGTACCAGCTCTGAGACGGCGGACTGGGGAAACACCATATATTTT. Translation: CTSSETADWGNTIYF.

This clonotype was counted a few times. J is TRBJ2-5 and V is TRBV2, with 7 bases that match TRBD2. Germline CDR1 is SNHLY and CDR2 is FYNNEI. The CDR3 sequence is 14 residues long. Losses at the gene ends were 8 bases for V and 9 bases for J; bases not matched to a gene: 15. CDR3 DNA sequence: TGTGCCAGCTCCCTGGGACTACGCGGCGGGGCCCAGTACTTC. Translation: CASSLGLRGGAQYF.

This clonotype was counted once. A much larger clone differs from this one at a single base, so this may be a read error. The chain is built from TRBV29-1 and TRBJ2-7; unclear D gene. CDR1 and CDR2 from the germline V gene are SQVTM and ANQGSEA. The CDR3 length is 14 residues. CDR3 bases: TGCAGCGTTGAAGCGGTTGGGGTCAGCTACGGGCAGTACTTC. It specifies CSVEAVGVSYGQYF.

This clonotype turned up a few times. The chain carries TRBV12-5 and TRBJ2-1; 7 bases match TRBD1. The CDR3 has 15 amino acids. Germline assignment: CDR1 LGHNT and CDR2 FRNRAP. The trim removed 5 bases at V and 5 bases at J, leaving 9 bases unmatched. This CDR3 reads CASGPDRALNNEQFF. The CDR3 bases are TGTGCTAGTGGTCCTGACAGGGCCCTAAACAATGAGCAGTTCTTC.

The table lists this clonotype with many counts. This chain connects TRBV4-1 to TRBJ2-3; D not certain. CDR1 is MGHRA and CDR2 is YSYEKL in the germline V gene. The CDR3 length is 16 residues. The ends were cut back, 0 bases at V and 2 bases at J, with 12 bases in the middle. DNA of the CDR3: TGCGCCAGCAGCCAAGAGGCCCAGATCCTCACAGATACGCAGTATTTT. Amino acids: CASSQEAQILTDTQYF.

This clonotype turned up a few times. This rearrangement joins TRBV6-5 to TRBJ1-2; D ambiguous. The CDR3 totals 13 residues. Germline lookup yields CDR1 MNHEY and CDR2 SVGAGI. With 0 bases removed from V and 5 bases from J, the gap between germline ends came to 7 bases. The CDR3 DNA is TGTGCCAGCAGTTACTCAACTTCGTATGGCTACACCTTC. It codes for CASSYSTSYGYTF.

This clonotype has a count of ten or more. This sequence joins TRBV12-3 or TRBV12-4 and TRBJ1-4; maybe TRBD1 (5 bases). This CDR3 spans 15 amino acids. The ends were cut back, 5 bases at V and 5 bases at J, with 15 bases in the middle. CDR3 loop: CASSPLGANNEKLFF. The CDR3 DNA sequence: TGTGCCAGCAGTCCCTTAGGGGCGAACAATGAAAAACTGTTTTTT.

This clonotype was picked up a small number of times. The chain recombines TRBV20-1 with TRBJ1-1; 7 positions agree with TRBD1. The CDR3 runs 14 residues. Per the germline V gene, CDR1 is DFQATT and CDR2 is SNEGSKA (reference sequence). J gave up 3 bases and V 1 base, and 5 bases lay outside the gene matches. The chain's CDR3 is CSARGEGAYTEAFF. The CDR3 nucleotides are TGCAGTGCTAGAGGAGAGGGGGCGTACACTGAAGCTTTCTTT.

This clonotype was found many times. The chain recombines TRBV7-2 with TRBJ2-3, with a tentative D call TRBD1 (5 bases). The CDR3 is 15 residues long. From germline, CDR1 is SGHTA and CDR2 FQGNSA. Trimming took 3 bases from V and 6 from J, leaving 16 bases between them. CDR3 loop: CASSFVGASSDTQYF. The CDR3 bases are TGTGCCAGCAGCTTTGTAGGGGCCTCCTCCGATACGCAGTATTTT.

The sample holds a few counts of this clonotype. The V and J genes are TRBV7-9 and TRBJ1-2; D gene ambiguous. Germline-derived CDR1 and CDR2 are SEHNR and FQNEAQ (reference sequence). This CDR3 has 14 residues. The germline V and J ends were trimmed by 1 base and 2 bases, with 8 bases remaining between them. CDR3 sequence reads: CASSLDDKNYGYTF. The CDR3 region has the DNA TGTGCCAGCAGCTTAGACGACAAGAACTATGGCTACACCTTC.

This clonotype came up many times. The V and J genes are TRBV28 and TRBJ1-6, with a weak D call TRBD1 (5 bases). CDR1 MDHEN and CDR2 SYDVKM come from the germline V gene. This CDR3 has 19 amino acids. Trimming removed 5 bases from V and 1 base from J, with 21 bases in between. As DNA, the CDR3 is TGTGCCAGCAGTCCCGGGAGCGGGGCGCGGGAATCCTATAATTCACCCCTCCACTTT. It specifies CASSPGSGARESYNSPLHF.

J is TRBJ1-1 and V is TRBV12-3 or TRBV12-4; the D gene is possibly TRBD1 (6 bases). This CDR3 has 17 residues. With 7 bases removed from V and 5 bases from J, the gap between germline ends came to 26 bases. CDR3 nucleotide sequence: TGTGCCAGCACCCTTCTTGCGACAGGACCCAGGAGAACTGAAGCTTTCTTT. As protein: CASTLLATGPRRTEAFF.

This clonotype was detected many times. The CDR3 reads CASSFSTVGSGANYGYTF. In DNA form, the CDR3 reads TGCGCCAGCAGCTTCTCAACCGTGGGGAGTGGAGCTAACTATGGCTACACCTTC. The J gene is TRBJ1-2, the V gene TRBV5-1; D unresolved. The V end was cut by 2 bases, the J end by 0 bases, with 20 bases between. Looked up from germline, CDR1 is SGHRS and CDR2 is YFSETQ. The CDR3 loop spans 18 amino acids.

This clonotype was recorded at least ten times. The J gene is TRBJ2-3, the V gene TRBV2; 9 bases line up with TRBD1. The CDR3 spans 14 residues. V was pared by 5 bases and J by 6 bases, with 6 bases of the junction left unmatched. CDR1 and CDR2 from the germline V gene are SNHLY and FYNNEI. CDR3 bases: TGTGCCAGCAGTAACAGGGGGCGCTTGGATACGCAGTATTTT. Translated, it gives CASSNRGRLDTQYF.

Ten or more counts support this clonotype. The chain couples TRBV6-2 or TRBV6-3 to TRBJ2-3, with D perhaps TRBD1 (6 bases). The CDR3 consists of 19 residues. The germline V gene has CDR1 MNHEY and CDR2 SVGEGT. V dropped 0 bases and J dropped 5 bases, with 24 bases sitting between them. The CDR3 nucleotides are TGTGCCAGCAGTTACTCGAAGTCCTGGCAGGGGCCCTACCGAGATACGCAGTATTTT. It yields the protein CASSYSKSWQGPYRDTQYF.

In this sample, this clonotype turned up a few times. The V and J genes are TRBV18 and TRBJ1-1, with 7 bases lining up with TRBD1. This CDR3 region has 15 residues. V gave up 1 base and J gave up 1 base; unmatched junction bases: 3. Germline V gives CDR1 KGHSH, CDR2 LQKENI. The CDR3 coding sequence is TGTGCCAGCTCACCACAAAGGGGGCAGAACACTGAAGCTTTCTTT. Its protein product is CASSPQRGQNTEAFF.